This T cell receptor (beta chain) was sequenced during a study of T cell changes during pregnancy in multiple sclerosis. Losses at the gene ends were 8 bases for V and 3 bases for J; bases not matched to a gene: 8. The length of the CDR3 is 14 residues. Germline loops: CDR1 MDHEN, CDR2 SYDVKM. Assay: immunoSEQ multiplex PCR; the TCRdb copy retains only in-frame clones and omits some. This table holds under 110,000 clones, about 90% found once. This clone was seen more than once but under ten times. The sequence was obtained from a female donor with multiple sclerosis, enrolled in a pregnancy study. The J gene is TRBJ1-1, the V gene TRBV28, with TRBD1 matching 8 bases. The material sequenced was peripheral blood, taken after pregnancy. CDR3 protein: CASSIPGQDTEAFF. The DNA for the CDR3 is TGTGCCAGCTCTATTCCGGGACAGGACACTGAAGCTTTCTTT.